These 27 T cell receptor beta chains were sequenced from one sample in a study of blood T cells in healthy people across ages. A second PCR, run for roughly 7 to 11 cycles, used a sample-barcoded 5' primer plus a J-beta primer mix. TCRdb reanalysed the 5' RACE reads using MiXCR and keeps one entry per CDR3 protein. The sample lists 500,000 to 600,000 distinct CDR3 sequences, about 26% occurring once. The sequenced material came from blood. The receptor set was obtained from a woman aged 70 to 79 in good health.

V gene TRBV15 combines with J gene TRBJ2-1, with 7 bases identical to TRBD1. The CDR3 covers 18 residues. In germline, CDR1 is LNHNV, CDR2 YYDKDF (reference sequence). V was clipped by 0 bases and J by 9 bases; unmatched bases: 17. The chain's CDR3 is CATSREGGRGRANIEQFF. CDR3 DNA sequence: TGTGCCACCAGCAGAGAAGGGGGAAGGGGGCGGGCTAATATTGAGCAGTTCTTC.

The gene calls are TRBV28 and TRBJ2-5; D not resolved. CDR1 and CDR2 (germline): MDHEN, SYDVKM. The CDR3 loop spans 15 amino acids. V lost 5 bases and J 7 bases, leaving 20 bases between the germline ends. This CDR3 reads CASSHLETARRTQYF. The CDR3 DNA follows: TGTGCCAGCAGTCACCTTGAAACAGCCCGTCGGACCCAGTACTTC.

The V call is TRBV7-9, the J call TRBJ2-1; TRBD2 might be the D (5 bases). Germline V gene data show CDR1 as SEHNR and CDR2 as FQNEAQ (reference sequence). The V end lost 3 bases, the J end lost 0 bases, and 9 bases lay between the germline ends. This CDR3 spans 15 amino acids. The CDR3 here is CASSLRAGSYNEQFF. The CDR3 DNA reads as TGTGCCAGCAGCTTGAGGGCGGGCTCCTACAATGAGCAGTTCTTC.

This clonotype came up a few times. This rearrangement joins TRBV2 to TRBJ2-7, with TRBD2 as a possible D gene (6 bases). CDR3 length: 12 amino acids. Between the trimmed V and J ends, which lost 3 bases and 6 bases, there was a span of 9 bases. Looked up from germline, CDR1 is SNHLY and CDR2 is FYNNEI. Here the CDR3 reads CASSEGGSEQYF. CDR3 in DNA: TGTGCCAGCAGTGAGGGGGGTTCCGAGCAGTACTTC.

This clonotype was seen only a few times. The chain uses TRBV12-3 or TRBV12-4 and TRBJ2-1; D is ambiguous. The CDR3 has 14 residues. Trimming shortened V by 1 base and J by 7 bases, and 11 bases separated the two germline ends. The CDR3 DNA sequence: TGTGCCAGCAGTTTAGTCGCTGGAGTAAATGAGCAGTTCTTC. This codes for CASSLVAGVNEQFF.

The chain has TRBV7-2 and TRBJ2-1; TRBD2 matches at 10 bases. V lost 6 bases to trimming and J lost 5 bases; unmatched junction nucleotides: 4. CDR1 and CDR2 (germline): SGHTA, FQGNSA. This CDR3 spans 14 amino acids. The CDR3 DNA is TGTGCCAGCAGAACTCTAGCGGGGGACAATGAGCAGTTCTTC. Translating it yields CASRTLAGDNEQFF.

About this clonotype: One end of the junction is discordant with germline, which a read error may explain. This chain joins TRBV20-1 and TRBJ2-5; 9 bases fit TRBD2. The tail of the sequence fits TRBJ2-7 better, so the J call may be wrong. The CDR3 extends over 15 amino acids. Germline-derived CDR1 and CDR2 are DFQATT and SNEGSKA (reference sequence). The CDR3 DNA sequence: TGCAGCGCTAGGGGTGCAGCGGGGGGTGGGTACGAGCAGTACTTC. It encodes CSARGAAGGGYEQYF.

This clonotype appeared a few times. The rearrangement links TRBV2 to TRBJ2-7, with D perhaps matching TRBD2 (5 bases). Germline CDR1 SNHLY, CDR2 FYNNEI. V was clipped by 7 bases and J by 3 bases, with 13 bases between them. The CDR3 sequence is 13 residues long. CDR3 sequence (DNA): TGTGCCAGCAATGGAGGACGGATCTACGAGCAGTACTTC. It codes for CASNGGRIYEQYF. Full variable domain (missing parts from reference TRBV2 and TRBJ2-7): EPEVTQTPSHQVTQMGQEVILRCVPISNHLYFYWYRQILGQKVEFLVSFYNNEISEKSEIFDDQFSVERPDGSNFTLKIRSTKLEDSAMYFCASNGGRIYEQYFGPGTRLTVT.

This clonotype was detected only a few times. DNA for the CDR3: TGTGCCATCAGTGACGCCCACGAGCAGTACTTC. This encodes CAISDAHEQYF. The gene calls are TRBV10-3 and TRBJ2-7; D is undetermined. The CDR3 runs 11 residues. V lost 3 bases to trimming and J lost 5 bases, with 5 bases between them. CDR1 is ENHRY, CDR2 SYGVKD, per germline.

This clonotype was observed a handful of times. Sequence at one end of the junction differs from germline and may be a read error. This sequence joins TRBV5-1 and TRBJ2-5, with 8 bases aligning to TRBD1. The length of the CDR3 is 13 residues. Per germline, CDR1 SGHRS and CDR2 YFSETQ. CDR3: CASSSGPGQEHFF. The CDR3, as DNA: TGCGCCAGCAGCTCCGGCCCGGGACAGGAGCATTTCTTC.

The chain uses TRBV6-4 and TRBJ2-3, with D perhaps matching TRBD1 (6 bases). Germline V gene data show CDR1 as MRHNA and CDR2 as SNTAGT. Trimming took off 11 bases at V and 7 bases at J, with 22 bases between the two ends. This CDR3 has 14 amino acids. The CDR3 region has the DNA TGTGCCTCAAATCCACCCCCAGGGGACCATACGCAGTATTTT. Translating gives CASNPPPGDHTQYF.

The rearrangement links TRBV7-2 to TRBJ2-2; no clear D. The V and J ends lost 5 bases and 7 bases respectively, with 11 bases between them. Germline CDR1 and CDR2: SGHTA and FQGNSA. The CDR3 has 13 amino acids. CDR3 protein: CASSLGRVGELFF. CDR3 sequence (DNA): TGTGCCAGCAGCCTCGGACGGGTCGGGGAGCTGTTTTTT.

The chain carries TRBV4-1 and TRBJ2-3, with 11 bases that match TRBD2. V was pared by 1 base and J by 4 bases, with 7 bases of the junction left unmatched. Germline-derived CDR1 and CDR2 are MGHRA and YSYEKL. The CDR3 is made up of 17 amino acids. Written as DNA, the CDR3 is TGCGCCAGCAGCCAAGGACTAGCGGGGCATGAGGCAGATACGCAGTATTTT. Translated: CASSQGLAGHEADTQYF.

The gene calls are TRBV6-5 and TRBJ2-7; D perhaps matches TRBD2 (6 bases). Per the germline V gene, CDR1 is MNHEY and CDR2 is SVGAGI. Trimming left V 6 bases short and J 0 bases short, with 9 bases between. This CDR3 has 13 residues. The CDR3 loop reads CASSGGNSYEQYF. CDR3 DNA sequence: TGTGCCAGCAGCGGAGGGAACTCCTACGAGCAGTACTTC.

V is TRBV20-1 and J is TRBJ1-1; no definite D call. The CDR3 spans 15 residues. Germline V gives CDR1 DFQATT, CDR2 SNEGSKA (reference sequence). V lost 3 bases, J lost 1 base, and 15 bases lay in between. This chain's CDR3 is CSASSSVYSNTEAFF. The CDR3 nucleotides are TGCAGTGCTAGCTCGTCGGTCTACTCGAACACTGAAGCTTTCTTT.

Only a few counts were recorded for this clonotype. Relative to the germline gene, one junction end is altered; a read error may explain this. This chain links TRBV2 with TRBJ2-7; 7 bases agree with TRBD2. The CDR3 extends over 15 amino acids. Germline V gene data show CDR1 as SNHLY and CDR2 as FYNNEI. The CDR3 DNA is TGTGCCGGCAGTGAAGCCGGGACGGGGGGTGTAGAGCAGTACTTC. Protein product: CAGSEAGTGGVEQYF.

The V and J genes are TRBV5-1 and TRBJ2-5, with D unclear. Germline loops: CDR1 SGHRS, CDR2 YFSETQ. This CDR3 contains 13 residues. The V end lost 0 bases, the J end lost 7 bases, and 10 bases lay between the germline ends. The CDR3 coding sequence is TGCGCCAGCAGCTTGGAAGAGGCAGCGACCCAGTACTTC. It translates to CASSLEEAATQYF. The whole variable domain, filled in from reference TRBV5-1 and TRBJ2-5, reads KAGVTQTPRYLIKTRGQQVTLSCSPISGHRSVSWYQQTPGQGLQFLFEYFSETQRNKGNFPGRFSGRQFSNSRSEMNVSTLELGDSALYLCASSLEEAATQYFGPGTRLLVL.

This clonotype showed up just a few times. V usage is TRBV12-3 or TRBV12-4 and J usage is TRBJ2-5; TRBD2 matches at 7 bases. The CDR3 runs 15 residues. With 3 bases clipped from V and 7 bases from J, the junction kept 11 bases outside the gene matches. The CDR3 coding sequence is TGTGCCAGCAGTTTCAGGGATGGACTAGAGGGGACCCAGTACTTC. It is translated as CASSFRDGLEGTQYF.

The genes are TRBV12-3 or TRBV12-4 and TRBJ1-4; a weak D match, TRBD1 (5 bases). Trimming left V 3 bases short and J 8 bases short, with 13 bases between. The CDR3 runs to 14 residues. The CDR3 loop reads CASSFGGIREKLFF. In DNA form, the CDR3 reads TGTGCCAGCAGTTTTGGGGGTATTAGGGAAAAACTGTTTTTT.

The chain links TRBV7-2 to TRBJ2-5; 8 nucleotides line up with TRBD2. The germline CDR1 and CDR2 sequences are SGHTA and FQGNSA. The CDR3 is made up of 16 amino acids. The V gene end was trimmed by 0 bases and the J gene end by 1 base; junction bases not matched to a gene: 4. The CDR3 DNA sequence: TGTGCCAGCAGCTTAGCGATAGCGGGATCCCAAGAGACCCAGTACTTC. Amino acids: CASSLAIAGSQETQYF.

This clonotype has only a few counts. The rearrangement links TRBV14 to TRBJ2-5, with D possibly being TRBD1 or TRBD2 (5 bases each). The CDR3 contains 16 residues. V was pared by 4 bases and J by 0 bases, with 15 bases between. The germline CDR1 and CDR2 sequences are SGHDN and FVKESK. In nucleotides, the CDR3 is TGTGCCAGCAGCCCTCTTAAGGGGACGTACCAAGAGACCCAGTACTTC. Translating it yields CASSPLKGTYQETQYF.

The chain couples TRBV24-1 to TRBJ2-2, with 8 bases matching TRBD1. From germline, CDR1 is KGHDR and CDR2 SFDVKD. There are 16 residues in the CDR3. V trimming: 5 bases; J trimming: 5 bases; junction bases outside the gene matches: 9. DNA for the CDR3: TGTGCCACCAGTGGGGTGGGACAGGCGAGGACCGGGGAGCTGTTTTTT. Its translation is CATSGVGQARTGELFF.

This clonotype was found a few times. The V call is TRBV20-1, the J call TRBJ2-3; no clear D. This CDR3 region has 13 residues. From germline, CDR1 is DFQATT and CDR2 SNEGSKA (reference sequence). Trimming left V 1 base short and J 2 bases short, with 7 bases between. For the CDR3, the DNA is TGCAGTGCTAGAGTCCTACCCACAGATACGCAGTATTTT. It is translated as CSARVLPTDTQYF.

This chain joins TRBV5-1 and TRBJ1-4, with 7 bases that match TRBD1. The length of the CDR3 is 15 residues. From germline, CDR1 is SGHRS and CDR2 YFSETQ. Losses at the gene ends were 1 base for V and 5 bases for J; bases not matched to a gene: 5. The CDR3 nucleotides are TGCGCCAGCAGCTTGTTGGCAGGGGGGAATGAAAAACTGTTTTTT. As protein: CASSLLAGGNEKLFF.

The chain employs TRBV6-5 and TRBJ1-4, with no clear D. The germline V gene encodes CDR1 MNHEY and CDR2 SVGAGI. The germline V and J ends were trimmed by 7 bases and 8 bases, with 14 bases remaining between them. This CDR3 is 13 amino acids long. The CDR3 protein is CASTGRTGEKLFF. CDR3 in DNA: TGTGCCAGCACCGGCCGGACGGGGGAAAAACTGTTTTTT.

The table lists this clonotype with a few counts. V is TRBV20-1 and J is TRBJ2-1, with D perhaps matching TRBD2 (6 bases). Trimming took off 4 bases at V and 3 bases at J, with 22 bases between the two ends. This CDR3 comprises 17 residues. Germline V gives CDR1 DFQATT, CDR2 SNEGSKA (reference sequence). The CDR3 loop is CSATKFSAGLNYNEQFF. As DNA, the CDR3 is TGCAGTGCTACCAAATTTTCCGCGGGGCTAAACTACAATGAGCAGTTCTTC.

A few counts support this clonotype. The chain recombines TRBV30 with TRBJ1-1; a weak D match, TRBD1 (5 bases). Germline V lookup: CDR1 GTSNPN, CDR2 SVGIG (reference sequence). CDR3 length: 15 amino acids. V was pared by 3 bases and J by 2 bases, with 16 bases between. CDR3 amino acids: CAWSPRTGYNTEAFF. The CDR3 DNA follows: TGTGCCTGGAGCCCGAGAACAGGTTATAACACTGAAGCTTTCTTT.